This TCR beta chain was sequenced in a study of blood T cell repertoires in COVID-19. Turning to the study itself: Spain, Italy and the United States supplied samples that represented acute and convalescent COVID-19.

Unmatched junction bases numbered 6, after V lost 4 bases and J lost 3 bases. The germline gives CDR1 SGHAT, CDR2 FQDESV (reference sequence). The CDR3 has 15 residues. In the source study's methods: How many nucleated cells were present was estimated from reference gene primer amplification. Sequencing was performed with immunoSEQ multiplex PCR; in TCRdb, only in-frame clones are kept and a portion is missing. D and trimming were read from the DNA, whereas the V and J calls and clone size are those reported in that table. The repertoire has 150,000 to 160,000 clones, about four fifths of them found once; the top ten carry about 31%.

The sample was peripheral blood. The V and J genes are TRBV11-1 and TRBJ2-3; 8 bases fit TRBD2. The receptor comes from a woman aged 55-70 years with acute or convalescent COVID-19. The CDR3 region is CASSSWAGGTDTQYF. CDR3 coding DNA: TGTGCCAGCAGCTCCTGGGCGGGGGGTACAGATACGCAGTATTTT.